This record concerns one T cell receptor beta chain sequence. The source of the sample is a study of T cell changes during pregnancy in multiple sclerosis. Assay: immunoSEQ multiplex PCR; the TCRdb copy retains only in-frame clones and omits some. Here the sample spans tens of thousands of clones, 85% to 90% being singletons. The sequenced sample was CD4+ T cells from peripheral blood mononuclear cells, obtained in the first trimester of pregnancy. The clonotype was recovered from a female donor in good health, enrolled as a control in a pregnancy study.

The DNA of the CDR3 is TGTGCCAGCAGTTACGGGGGGACGCCAAACCAAGAGACCCAGTACTTC. Amino acid sequence: CASSYGGTPNQETQYF. The J gene is TRBJ2-5, the V gene TRBV6-5; tentative D call: TRBD2 (6 bases). The CDR3 is made up of 16 amino acids. The ends were cut back, 2 bases at V and 0 bases at J, with 13 bases in the middle. The germline gives CDR1 MNHEY, CDR2 SVGAGI.